Listed below are T cell receptor beta chains from one sample, sequenced in a study of blood T cell repertoires in COVID-19. This table comes from immunoSEQ multiplex PCR, and its TCRdb copy is limited to in-frame clones, with some not included. Among approximately 260,000 clones listed, roughly 84% were seen once. Material for sequencing was peripheral blood. The origin of the receptors is a woman in her thirties or forties who had recovered from COVID-19. CDR3s include the opening cysteine and the closing phenylalanine or tryptophan. Fields, in order: V gene, clone size, D gene, J gene, CDR3 DNA, CDR3 protein. D genes are given only for firm matches. Clone size is shown for a subset of rows, as once, few, many or a class of expanded clone.

V: TRBV7-2
size: -
D: TRBD1
J: TRBJ1-2
DNA: TGTGCCAGCAGCCCTGAACAGGGGGCATACTATGGCTACACCTTC
CDR3: CASSPEQGAYYGYTF

V: TRBV5-1
size: once
D: TRBD1
J: TRBJ2-5
DNA: TGCGCCAGCAGCTTGGGCAGGGGGCCGATTTCGGAAGAGACCCAGTACTTC
CDR3: CASSLGRGPISEETQYF

V: TRBV30
size: few
D: -
J: TRBJ1-5
DNA: TGTGCCTGGAGCCCAGAGGCCTTGGATCAGCCCCAGCATTTT
CDR3: CAWSPEALDQPQHF

V: TRBV9
size: -
D: TRBD1
J: TRBJ2-3
DNA: TGTGCCAGCAGCGTGACCGGGACAGCTACCGCAGATACGCAGTATTTT
CDR3: CASSVTGTATADTQYF

V: TRBV10-3
size: -
D: TRBD1
J: TRBJ1-3
DNA: TGTGCCATCAGTGAGGGGGGACAGGGAGTCTCTGGAAACACCATATATTTT
CDR3: CAISEGGQGVSGNTIYF

V: TRBV13
size: -
D: -
J: TRBJ2-7
DNA: TGTGCCAGCAGCTTACCCGAAAACGGGAGCTCCTACGAGCAGTACTTC
CDR3: CASSLPENGSSYEQYF

V: TRBV7-9
size: -
D: -
J: TRBJ2-5
DNA: TGTGCCAGCAGCTTAAGTCCGCGCGAGACCCAGTACTTC
CDR3: CASSLSPRETQYF

V: TRBV27
size: -
D: -
J: TRBJ1-5
DNA: TGTGCCAGTAAGACGACAGGAAGTAATCAGCCCCAGCATTTT
CDR3: CASKTTGSNQPQHF

V: TRBV11-3
size: -
D: -
J: TRBJ2-1
DNA: TGTGCCAGCAGCTTAGATGTGAGATCTTACAATGAGCAGTTCTTC
CDR3: CASSLDVRSYNEQFF

V: TRBV6-4
size: -
D: -
J: TRBJ2-1
DNA: TGTGCCAGCAGTGATACAGGGAACTTTGACAATGAGCAGTTCTTC
CDR3: CASSDTGNFDNEQFF

V: TRBV4-2
size: -
D: TRBD1
J: TRBJ1-2
DNA: TGTGCCAGCAGCCAGGCGACAGGGTACTCTAACTATGGCTACACCTTC
CDR3: CASSQATGYSNYGYTF

V: TRBV24-1
size: many
D: TRBD1
J: TRBJ1-5
DNA: TGTGCCACCAGTGGACAGGGCTACGGCCAGCCCCAGCATTTT
CDR3: CATSGQGYGQPQHF

V: TRBV6-1
size: once
D: -
J: TRBJ1-5
DNA: TGTGCCAGCAGTGAGGGGGGGAGCAATCAGCCCCAGCATTTT
CDR3: CASSEGGSNQPQHF

V: TRBV6-2/TRBV6-3
size: -
D: TRBD2
J: TRBJ2-1
DNA: TGTGCCAGCAGTTACCTGACTAGCGTTCACAATGAGCAGTTCTTC
CDR3: CASSYLTSVHNEQFF

V: TRBV6-2/TRBV6-3
size: -
D: TRBD2
J: TRBJ2-7
DNA: TGTGCCAGCAGTGACCCTGGGGGACTAGTGTACGAGCAGTACTTC
CDR3: CASSDPGGLVYEQYF

V: TRBV7-2
size: -
D: TRBD2
J: TRBJ2-5
DNA: TGTGCCAGCAGCCCCCGAGGGGCGGGGGGGCCCGAGACCCAGTACTTC
CDR3: CASSPRGAGGPETQYF

V: TRBV6-5
size: -
D: -
J: TRBJ1-1
DNA: TGTGCCAGCAGTCCCTCCCTGGTACTTTACACTGAAGCTTTCTTT
CDR3: CASSPSLVLYTEAFF

V: TRBV2
size: -
D: TRBD1
J: TRBJ2-1
DNA: TGTGCCAGCAAACCGGACAGGGGCTCCTACAATGAGCAGTTCTTC
CDR3: CASKPDRGSYNEQFF

V: TRBV4-1
size: -
D: -
J: TRBJ2-3
DNA: TGCGCCAGCAGCCAAAATCAGGGGCCGTCCACAGATACGCAGTATTTT
CDR3: CASSQNQGPSTDTQYF

V: TRBV4-2
size: once
D: TRBD2
J: TRBJ2-1
DNA: TGTGCCAGCAGCCAAGAACGGACTAGCGGGAGAAAGAATGAGCAGTTCTTC
CDR3: CASSQERTSGRKNEQFF

V: TRBV5-6
size: -
D: -
J: TRBJ1-2
DNA: TGTGCCAGCAGCCGGAGTGGCGAGCATGGCTACACCTTC
CDR3: CASSRSGEHGYTF

V: TRBV5-1
size: -
D: TRBD2
J: TRBJ2-1
DNA: TGCGCCAGCAGCCTAGGACTAGCCGAGGGCAATGAGCAGTTCTTC
CDR3: CASSLGLAEGNEQFF

V: TRBV27
size: -
D: -
J: TRBJ2-1
DNA: TGTGCCAGCAGTTCCCGGGGCTCCTACAATGAGCAGTTCTTC
CDR3: CASSSRGSYNEQFF

V: TRBV7-3
size: -
D: TRBD2
J: TRBJ2-3
DNA: TGTGCCAGCAGCCTTGGGACTAGCGGGAGAACAGATACGCAGTATTTT
CDR3: CASSLGTSGRTDTQYF

V: TRBV7-3
size: -
D: -
J: TRBJ2-3
DNA: TGTGCCAGCAGCTTCGGGGGAAGAATTACAGATACGCAGTATTTT
CDR3: CASSFGGRITDTQYF

V: TRBV11-3
size: -
D: -
J: TRBJ2-1
DNA: TGTGCCAGCAGCTTTAGATACAATGAGCAGTTCTTC
CDR3: CASSFRYNEQFF

V: TRBV4-2
size: -
D: TRBD2
J: TRBJ2-7
DNA: TGTGCCAGCAGCCAAGAGACTGGGGAGGGCAACGAGCAGTACTTC
CDR3: CASSQETGEGNEQYF

V: TRBV6-6
size: -
D: TRBD2
J: TRBJ2-7
DNA: TGTGCCAGCAGTGGACGGACGGGGGGGGTCTACGAGCAGTACTTC
CDR3: CASSGRTGGVYEQYF

V: TRBV19
size: once
D: TRBD1
J: TRBJ2-3
DNA: TGTGCCAGTACCCGATATGAGGGGGCGGGAGATACGCAGTATTTT
CDR3: CASTRYEGAGDTQYF

V: TRBV11-2
size: once
D: -
J: TRBJ1-2
DNA: TGTGCCAGCAGCCCCTCGGGGTTAAGGAACTATGGCTACACCTTC
CDR3: CASSPSGLRNYGYTF

V: TRBV28
size: -
D: -
J: TRBJ1-4
DNA: TGCCCCGAGGGCCAGGATGAAAAACTGTTTTTT
CDR3: CPEGQDEKLFF

V: TRBV15
size: once
D: TRBD1
J: TRBJ1-6
DNA: TGTGCCACCAGCAGAGATCGGGGGACAGGGTCTTCACCCCTCCACTTT
CDR3: CATSRDRGTGSSPLHF

V: TRBV19
size: -
D: TRBD1
J: TRBJ1-2
DNA: TGTGCCAGCCACTCGCTCACAGGGGGCCCCTATGGCTACACCTTC
CDR3: CASHSLTGGPYGYTF

V: TRBV6-1
size: -
D: TRBD2
J: TRBJ2-5
DNA: TGTGCCAGCAGTGATGCCCCCGGGCTAGCGGTAATAACCCAGTACTTC
CDR3: CASSDAPGLAVITQYF